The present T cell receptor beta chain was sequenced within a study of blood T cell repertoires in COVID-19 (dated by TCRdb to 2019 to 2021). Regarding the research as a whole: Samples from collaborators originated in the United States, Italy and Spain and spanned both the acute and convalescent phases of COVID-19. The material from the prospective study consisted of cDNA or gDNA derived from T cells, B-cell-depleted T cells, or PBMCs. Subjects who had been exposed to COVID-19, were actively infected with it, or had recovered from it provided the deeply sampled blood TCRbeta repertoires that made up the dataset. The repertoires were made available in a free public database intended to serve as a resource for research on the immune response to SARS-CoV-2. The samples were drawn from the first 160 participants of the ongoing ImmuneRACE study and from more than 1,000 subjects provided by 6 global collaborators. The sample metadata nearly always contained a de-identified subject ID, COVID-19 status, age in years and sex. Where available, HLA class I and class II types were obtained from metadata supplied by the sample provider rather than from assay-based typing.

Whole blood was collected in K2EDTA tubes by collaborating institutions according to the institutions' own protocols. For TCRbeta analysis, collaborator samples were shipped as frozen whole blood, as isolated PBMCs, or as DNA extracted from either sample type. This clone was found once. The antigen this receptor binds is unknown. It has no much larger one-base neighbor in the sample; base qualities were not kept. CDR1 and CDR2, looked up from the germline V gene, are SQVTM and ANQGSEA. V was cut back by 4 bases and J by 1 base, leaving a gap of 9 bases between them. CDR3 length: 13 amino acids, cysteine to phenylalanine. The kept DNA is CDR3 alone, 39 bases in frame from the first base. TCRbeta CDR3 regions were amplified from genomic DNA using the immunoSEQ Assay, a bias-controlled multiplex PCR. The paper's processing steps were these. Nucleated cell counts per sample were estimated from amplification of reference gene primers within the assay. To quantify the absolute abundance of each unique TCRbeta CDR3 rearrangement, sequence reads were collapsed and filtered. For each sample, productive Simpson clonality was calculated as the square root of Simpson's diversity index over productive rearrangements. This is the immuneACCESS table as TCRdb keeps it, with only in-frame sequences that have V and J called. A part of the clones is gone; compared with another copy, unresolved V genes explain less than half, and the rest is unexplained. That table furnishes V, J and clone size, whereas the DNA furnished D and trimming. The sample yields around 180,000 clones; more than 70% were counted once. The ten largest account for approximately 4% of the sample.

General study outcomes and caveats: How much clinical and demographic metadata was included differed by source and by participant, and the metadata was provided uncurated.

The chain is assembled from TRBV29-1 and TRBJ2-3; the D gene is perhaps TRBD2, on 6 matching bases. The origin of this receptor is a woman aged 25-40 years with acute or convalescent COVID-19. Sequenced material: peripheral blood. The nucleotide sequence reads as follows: TGCAGCGTTGGGAGGGATCGCACAGATACGCAGTATTTT. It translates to CSVGRDRTDTQYF.